This is a list of T cell receptor beta chains from one sample in a study of cytomegalovirus exposure and HLA in healthy donors. This table comes from immunoSEQ multiplex PCR, and its TCRdb copy is limited to in-frame clones, with some not included. The sample yields about 85,000 clones, 75% to 90% seen once. The material sequenced was PBMCs. Receptors originate from a man in his forties or fifties in good health and CMV-seropositive. Each CDR3 is given with its conserved first and last residue. Each record gives: V gene, J gene, clone size, D gene, CDR3 DNA, CDR3 protein. The D gene is left open where the match is weak. Expanded clones are given a class, and other clones once, few, many or no size at all.

>TRBV29-1|TRBJ2-5|-|-
TGCAGCGTTGAAAGGGGTCCTCAAGAGACCCAGTACTTC
CSVERGPQETQYF
>TRBV7-2|TRBJ2-7|-|-
TGTGCCAGCAGCTTAAATCATTCGGGGGAGCAGTACTTC
CASSLNHSGEQYF
>TRBV5-1|TRBJ1-3|-|-
TGCGCCAGCAGCTCAGGGGTCTCCGGAAACACCATATATTTT
CASSSGVSGNTIYF
>TRBV5-1|TRBJ2-2|-|TRBD2
TGCGCCAGCAGCTTGTCCAGCGGGACGAACACCGGGGAGCTGTTTTTT
CASSLSSGTNTGELFF
>TRBV5-5|TRBJ2-6|-|-
TGTGCCAGCAGCAAGCTAGCGGGACAGGCTGGGGCCAACGTCCTGACTTTC
CASSKLAGQAGANVLTF
>TRBV7-6|TRBJ2-1|once|TRBD1
TGTGCCAGCAGCTTAGCAGGGGGCTTCAATGAGCAGTTCTTC
CASSLAGGFNEQFF
>TRBV10-1|TRBJ2-7|-|TRBD2
TGCGCCAGCAGTGAGCGGACTAGCGGGAGGAGCGAGCAGTACTTC
CASSERTSGRSEQYF
>TRBV7-2|TRBJ1-2|-|-
TGTGCCAGCAGCACTATGACGGCGTATGGCTACACCTTC
CASSTMTAYGYTF
>TRBV6-6|TRBJ2-2|once|TRBD1
TGTGCCAGCGAACCGGGACAGACGAACACCGGGGAGCTGTTTTTT
CASEPGQTNTGELFF
>TRBV29-1|TRBJ2-5|-|TRBD1
TGCAGCGTTGAAGATGGGGACAGGTCGTATGAAGAGACCCAGTACTTC
CSVEDGDRSYEETQYF
>TRBV30|TRBJ2-1|-|-
TGTGCCTCCGGCGGGCTATTTATCCACAATGAGCAGTTCTTC
CASGGLFIHNEQFF
>TRBV19|TRBJ2-5|-|-
TGTGCCAGTAGTATTGGGGTAGGGGCGCCGGGAGAGCAGTACTTC
CASSIGVGAPGEQYF
>TRBV19|TRBJ1-5|-|-
TGTGCCAGGCGTCTAGGGGATCAGCCCCAGCATTTT
CARRLGDQPQHF
>TRBV6-6|TRBJ2-7|-|-
TGTGCCAGCAGCCTTATGAGCGAGCAGTACTTC
CASSLMSEQYF